This is a list of T cell receptor beta chains from one sample in a study of shared clonotypes between healthy human individuals. Measured with immunoSEQ multiplex PCR; TCRdb has only the in-frame clones, and not every one. The table has approximately 500,000 clones, 90% to 97% seen once. Sequencing was done on a sample of naive CD4+ T cells sorted from blood. Receptors were obtained from a woman in her 30s in good health. Each CDR3 is given with its conserved first and last residue. A D gene is named only where the DNA matches it firmly. Expanded clones get a size class; other rows say once, few or many, or leave the size out.

cdr3_length j_call v_call clone_size d_call cdr3_nt cdr3_aa
13 TRBJ2-3 TRBV6-5 . . TGTGCCAGCCGCCAGCGGGGCACAGATACGCAGTATTTT CASRQRGTDTQYF
15 TRBJ2-7 TRBV5-1 once TRBD2 TGCGCCAGCAGCTTGGTGCTAGCGGGAGGTTACGAGCAGTACTTC CASSLVLAGGYEQYF
15 TRBJ1-1 TRBV9 . TRBD1 TGTGCCAGCAGCGGCCACAGGGGTTTGCACACTGAAGCTTTCTTT CASSGHRGLHTEAFF
14 TRBJ1-2 TRBV5-1 . TRBD1 TGCGCCAGCACCCCGGATCCGGACAGGGGCGGCTACACCTTC CASTPDPDRGGYTF
13 TRBJ1-1 TRBV10-3 . . TGTGCCATCACTAAGGAGATGAACACTGAAGCTTTCTTT CAITKEMNTEAFF
17 TRBJ1-3 TRBV18 . TRBD1 TGTGCCAGCTCACTCGCCGGGACAGGGAAATCAGGAAACACCATATATTTT CASSLAGTGKSGNTIYF
13 TRBJ2-7 TRBV28 . . TGTGCCAGCAGTTTAGGCGGCCCTCAGGGGCAGTACTTC CASSLGGPQGQYF
16 TRBJ1-1 TRBV18 . . TGTGCCAGCTCACCACGCGGTAGGGAGTTGAACACTGAAGCTTTCTTT CASSPRGRELNTEAFF
12 TRBJ2-7 TRBV2 . TRBD2 TGTGCCAGCAATCCGGGGGGGTACGAGCAGTACTTC CASNPGGYEQYF
13 TRBJ1-5 TRBV28 . . TGTGCCAGCAGCCCCGGGTTCAATCAGCCCCAGCATTTT CASSPGFNQPQHF
15 TRBJ2-7 TRBV28 once . TGTGCCAGCAGCCCCCGGGGCGGCGGGACCGAAGGGCAGTACTTC CASSPRGGGTEGQYF
15 TRBJ2-5 TRBV5-4 . TRBD2 TGTGCCAGCAGCTTGCCTAGCGGGGGGAGGGAGACCCAGTACTTC CASSLPSGGRETQYF
15 TRBJ2-3 TRBV14 . . TGTGCCAGCAGCCAAGAGGCAGGGAGGAGGGATACGCAGTATTTT CASSQEAGRRDTQYF
15 TRBJ2-7 TRBV28 . . TGTGCCAGCAGTTTTTCACAGGGCTACTCCTACGAGCAGTACTTC CASSFSQGYSYEQYF
14 TRBJ2-1 TRBV5-1 . TRBD1 TGCGCCAGCAGCTGGGGACAGGGGTACAATGAGCAGTTCTTC CASSWGQGYNEQFF
14 TRBJ2-3 TRBV10-1 . . TGCGCCAGCAGTCAGGCAGGGAGAGAAGATACGCAGTATTTT CASSQAGREDTQYF
15 TRBJ2-1 TRBV29-1 . . TGCAGCGCCTCCGTGGGGCGGGCAGAATACAATGAGCAGTTCTTC CSASVGRAEYNEQFF
23 TRBJ1-1 TRBV28 . TRBD1 TGTGCCAGCAGTTACTCCAACCGGGACAGGGGGCGGCTTGGTACCGGTTTGAACACTGAAGCTTTCTTT CASSYSNRDRGRLGTGLNTEAFF
14 TRBJ1-4 TRBV2 . . TGTGCCAGCTCGTCGAACGGAAAAAATGAAAAACTGTTTTTT CASSSNGKNEKLFF
15 TRBJ2-3 TRBV6-5 . TRBD2 TGTGCCAGCAGCCCGGGACTAGCGGGACGAGATACGCAGTATTTT CASSPGLAGRDTQYF
16 TRBJ2-4 TRBV4-1 . . TGCGCCAGCAGCCAAGAAGGGGGGCAAGACAAAAACATTCAGTACTTC CASSQEGGQDKNIQYF
17 TRBJ2-5 TRBV7-9 . TRBD2 TGTGCCAGCAGCTTACCGCGAGCGAGCGGGAGGCAAGAGACCCAGTACTTC CASSLPRASGRQETQYF
17 TRBJ2-5 TRBV2 . TRBD1 TGTGCCAGCAGTGTGGTATCGGGACAGAGGACGGGAGAGACCCAGTACTTC CASSVVSGQRTGETQYF
13 TRBJ2-1 TRBV4-1 . . TGCGCCAGCAGCCGCCTCCAAGGGATTGAGCAGTTCTTC CASSRLQGIEQFF
12 TRBJ2-1 TRBV7-6 . . TGTGCCAGCAGCAAAAGGTTCAATGAGCAGTTCTTC CASSKRFNEQFF
14 TRBJ1-4 TRBV28 . TRBD1 TGTGCCAGCAGTATGCGACAGGGAGACGAAAAACTGTTTTTT CASSMRQGDEKLFF
13 TRBJ2-7 TRBV7-8 . . TGTGCCAGCAGCAGGGGAGAAGGAAACGAGCAGTACTTC CASSRGEGNEQYF
13 TRBJ1-1 TRBV28 once . TGTGCCAGCTGTCGGCTCCTTTGGACTGAAGCTTTCTTT CASCRLLWTEAFF
16 TRBJ2-7 TRBV7-8 once TRBD2 TGTGCCAGCAGCTTATCAGTCGGGAGGGCACCCTACGAGCAGTACTTC CASSLSVGRAPYEQYF
15 TRBJ2-7 TRBV5-4 . TRBD1 TGTGCCAGCAGCCCCGCCGGGACAGGGCCCTACGAGCAGTACTTC CASSPAGTGPYEQYF
18 TRBJ1-5 TRBV4-1 . . TGCGCCAGCAGCCTAGAGAGTGTAGGGGCTGAAAGCAATCAGCCCCAGCATTTT CASSLESVGAESNQPQHF